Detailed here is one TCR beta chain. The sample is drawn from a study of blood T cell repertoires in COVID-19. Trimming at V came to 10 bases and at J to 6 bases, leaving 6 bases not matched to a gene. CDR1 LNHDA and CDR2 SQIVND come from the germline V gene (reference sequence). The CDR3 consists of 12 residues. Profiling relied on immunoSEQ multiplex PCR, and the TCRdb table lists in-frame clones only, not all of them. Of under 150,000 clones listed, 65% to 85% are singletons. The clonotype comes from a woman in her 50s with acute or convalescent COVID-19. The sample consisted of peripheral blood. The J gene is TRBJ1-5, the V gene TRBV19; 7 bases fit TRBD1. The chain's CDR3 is CATDRAGQPQHF. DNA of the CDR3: TGTGCCACCGACAGGGCGGGTCAGCCCCAGCATTTT.